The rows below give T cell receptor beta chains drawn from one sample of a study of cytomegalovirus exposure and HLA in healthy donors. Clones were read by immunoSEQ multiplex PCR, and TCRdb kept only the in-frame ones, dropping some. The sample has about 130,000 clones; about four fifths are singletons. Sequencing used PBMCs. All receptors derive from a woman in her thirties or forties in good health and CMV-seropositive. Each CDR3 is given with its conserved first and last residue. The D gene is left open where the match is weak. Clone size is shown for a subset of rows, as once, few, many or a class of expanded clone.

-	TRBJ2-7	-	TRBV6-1	TGTGCCAGCAAAAAGGAGGGCAGGGCAGGTGAGCAGTACTTC	CASKKEGRAGEQYF
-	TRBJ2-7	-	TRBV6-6	TGTGCCAGCAGTTATAACGGAGCGGAGGCCTCCTACGAGCAGTACTTC	CASSYNGAEASYEQYF
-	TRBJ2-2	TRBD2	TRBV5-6	TGTGCCAGCAGGACTAGCGGGAACACCGGGGAGCTGTTTTTT	CASRTSGNTGELFF
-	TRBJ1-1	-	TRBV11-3	TGTGCCAGCAGCTTAAGGGTCGGGGTGGCCCCTGAAGCTTTCTTT	CASSLRVGVAPEAFF
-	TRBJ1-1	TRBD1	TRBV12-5	TGTGCTAGTGGAATCGGACAGGGAGCGAACACTGAAGCTTTCTTT	CASGIGQGANTEAFF
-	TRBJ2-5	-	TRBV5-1	TGCGCCAGCAGCTTGAGGGGCCCCACAGGAGAGACCCAGTACTTC	CASSLRGPTGETQYF
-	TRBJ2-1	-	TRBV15	TGTGCCACCAGCAGAGAACGGGTAGCGGAGCACAATGAGCAGTTCTTC	CATSRERVAEHNEQFF
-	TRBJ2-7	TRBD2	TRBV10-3	TGTGCCATCAGTAGCGGGGGGTACGAGCAGTACTTC	CAISSGGYEQYF
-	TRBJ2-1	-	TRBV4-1	TGCGCCAGCAGCCTCTTAGAGGGCGGTGAGCAGTTCTTC	CASSLLEGGEQFF
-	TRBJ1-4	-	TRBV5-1	TGCGCCAGCAGCTCGGCCCCTCCGGGACACCTACAAACTAATGAAAAACTGTTTTTT	CASSSAPPGHLQTNEKLFF
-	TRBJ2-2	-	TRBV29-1	TGCAGCGCCAGGGGAGCCGGGGAGCTGTTTTTT	CSARGAGELFF
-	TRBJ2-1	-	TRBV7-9	TGTGCCAGCAGCTTAGTCGACGGGAGTGGATCCTACAATGAGCAGTTCTTC	CASSLVDGSGSYNEQFF
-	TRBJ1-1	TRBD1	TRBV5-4	TGTGCCAGCAGCTTGGGACAGGGTTATGGGACTGAAGCTTTCTTT	CASSLGQGYGTEAFF
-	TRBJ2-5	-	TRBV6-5	TGTGCCAGCATGGGCAATCGGGACCAGTACTTC	CASMGNRDQYF
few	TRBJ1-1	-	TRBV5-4	TGTGCCAGCAGCTTTATGCCAGGAATGAACACTGAAGCTTTCTTT	CASSFMPGMNTEAFF
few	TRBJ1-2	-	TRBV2	TGTGCCAGCAGTGTTCCCCTGACGGGAGACTATGGCTACACCTTC	CASSVPLTGDYGYTF
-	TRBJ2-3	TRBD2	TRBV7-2	TGTGCCAGCCAACTAGCGGGAGTCACAGATACGCAGTATTTT	CASQLAGVTDTQYF
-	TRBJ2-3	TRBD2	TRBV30	TGTGCCTGGAGTGTACCGTATCCGCGGACTAGCGATAGAGGTACGCAGTATTTT	CAWSVPYPRTSDRGTQYF
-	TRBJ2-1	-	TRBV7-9	TGTGCCAGCAGCTTAGCACTAGCCTTAAAGTACAATGAGCAGTTCTTC	CASSLALALKYNEQFF
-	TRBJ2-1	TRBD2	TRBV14	TGTGCCAGCAGCCAAGTCGGGGGGACGAATGAGCAGTTCTTC	CASSQVGGTNEQFF
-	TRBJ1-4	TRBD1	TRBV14	TGTGCCAGCAGCCGAGGACAGGGAAGGGCTGAAAAACTGTTTTTT	CASSRGQGRAEKLFF
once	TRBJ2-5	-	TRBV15	TGTGCCACCAGCAGACCACCGGGATGGGAGACCCAGTACTTC	CATSRPPGWETQYF
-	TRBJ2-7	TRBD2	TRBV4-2	TGTGCCAGCAGCCAGATTACTAGCGACAGCTCCTACGAGCAGTACTTC	CASSQITSDSSYEQYF